The rows below give T cell receptor beta chains drawn from one sample of a study of blood T cell repertoires in COVID-19. Profiled with immunoSEQ multiplex PCR; TCRdb holds only in-frame clones, not every one. Of about 270,000 clones listed, roughly 91% are singletons. Specimen: PBMCs or T cells enriched from blood (not recorded which). The receptors shown here come from a woman aged 55-69 years who had recovered from COVID-19. Each CDR3 is given with its conserved first and last residue. D genes are given only for firm matches. Expanded clones get a size class; other rows say once, few or many, or leave the size out.

NA	TRBV5-1	TRBJ2-1	TRBD2	TGCGCCAGCAGCTTGGTTGCGGGGGCCTACAATGAGCAGTTCTTC	CASSLVAGAYNEQFF
NA	TRBV5-1	TRBJ2-4	NA	TGCGCCAGCAGCGTGGTTGGCCAAAACATTCAGTACTTC	CASSVVGQNIQYF
NA	TRBV2	TRBJ2-1	TRBD2	TGTGCCAGCAGTGAAGCGAGCGGGAGTAGTAATGAGCAGTTCTTC	CASSEASGSSNEQFF
NA	TRBV6-6	TRBJ2-2	TRBD1	TGTGCCAGCAGGCGAGGGACAGGAGGACGACCGGCGAACACCGGGGAGCTGTTTTTT	CASRRGTGGRPANTGELFF
few	TRBV20-1	TRBJ2-3	TRBD2	TGCAGTGCTAGTCTCTTTAAGGGAGGGAACACAGATACGCAGTATTTT	CSASLFKGGNTDTQYF
NA	TRBV27	TRBJ2-1	NA	TGTGCCAGCAGTTTATCGATACGGAGAAGCTCCTACAATGAGCAGTTCTTC	CASSLSIRRSSYNEQFF
NA	TRBV24-1	TRBJ1-5	NA	TGTGCCACCAGTGATCAATCCAGGGCGGAAGCCCAGCATTTT	CATSDQSRAEAQHF
NA	TRBV9	TRBJ1-1	NA	TGTGCCAGCAGCGTAGGCGGCATCGGAGACACTGAAGCTTTCTTT	CASSVGGIGDTEAFF
NA	TRBV5-4	TRBJ1-1	NA	TGTGCCAGCAGCTTGGAGTCAGGAGGAACTGAAGCTTTCTTT	CASSLESGGTEAFF
NA	TRBV2	TRBJ1-4	NA	TGTGCCAGCAGACGGGGGGAGAATGAAAAACTGTTTTTT	CASRRGENEKLFF
NA	TRBV7-3	TRBJ1-1	NA	TGTGCCAGCAGCTTAAATCCTTCGAACACTGAAGCTTTCTTT	CASSLNPSNTEAFF
NA	TRBV4-2	TRBJ1-2	TRBD1	TGTCCCAGGGGGAGCTATGGCTACACCTTC	CPRGSYGYTF
NA	TRBV6-5	TRBJ1-6	NA	TGTGCCAGCAGTTACTCCCCCGGTAATTCACCCCTCCACTTT	CASSYSPGNSPLHF
NA	TRBV5-4	TRBJ1-4	TRBD1	TGTGCCAGCAGTACCAACAGGGGGCTAAATGAAAAACTGTTTTTT	CASSTNRGLNEKLFF
once	TRBV2	TRBJ1-2	TRBD1	TGTGCCAGCAACCCAGCCGACAGGGCGCCCTATGGCTACACCTTC	CASNPADRAPYGYTF
NA	TRBV18	TRBJ1-2	NA	TGTGCCAGCTCACCAAGGACAGAGCCTAACTATGGCTACACCTTC	CASSPRTEPNYGYTF
NA	TRBV28	TRBJ2-1	NA	TGTGCCAGCAGTGGGCCGAGGGCCACCCTTTACAATGAGCAGTTCTTC	CASSGPRATLYNEQFF
NA	TRBV28	TRBJ2-1	TRBD2	TGTGCCAGCAGTTTCCCGGGACTAACTAACAATGAGCAGTTCTTC	CASSFPGLTNNEQFF
NA	TRBV6-5	TRBJ1-1	NA	TGTGCCAGCGGGACCCGGGAGGCGGAAGCTTTCTTT	CASGTREAEAFF
once	TRBV3-1/TRBV3-2	TRBJ2-1	NA	TGTGCCAGCAGCCAAGACCCCAGAAGCGGCCCCTACAATGAGCAGTTCTTC	CASSQDPRSGPYNEQFF
NA	TRBV5-1	TRBJ2-1	NA	TGCGCCAGCAGCCAAGACCAGGGGTCCTACAATGAGCAGTTCTTC	CASSQDQGSYNEQFF
NA	TRBV6-1	TRBJ2-7	TRBD2	TGTGCCAGCAGTGAAGGTGCGGGGGGCCGCGGTGAGCAGTACTTC	CASSEGAGGRGEQYF